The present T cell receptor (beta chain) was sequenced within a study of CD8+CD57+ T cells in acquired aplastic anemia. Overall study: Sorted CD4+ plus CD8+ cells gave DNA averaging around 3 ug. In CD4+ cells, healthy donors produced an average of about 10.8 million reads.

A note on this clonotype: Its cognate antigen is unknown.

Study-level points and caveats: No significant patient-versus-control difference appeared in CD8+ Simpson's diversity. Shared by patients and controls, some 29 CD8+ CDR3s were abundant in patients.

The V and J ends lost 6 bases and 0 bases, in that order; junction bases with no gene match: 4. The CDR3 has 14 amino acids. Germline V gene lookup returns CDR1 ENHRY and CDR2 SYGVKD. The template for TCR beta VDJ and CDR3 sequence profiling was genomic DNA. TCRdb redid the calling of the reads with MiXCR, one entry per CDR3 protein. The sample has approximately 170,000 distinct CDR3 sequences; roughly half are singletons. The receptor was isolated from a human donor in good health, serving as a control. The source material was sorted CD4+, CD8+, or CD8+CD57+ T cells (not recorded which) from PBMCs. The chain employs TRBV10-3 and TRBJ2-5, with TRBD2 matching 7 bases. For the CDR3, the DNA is TGTGCCATCAGAGGGCGGGGGTACCAAGAGACCCAGTACTTC. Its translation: CAIRGRGYQETQYF.